This TCR beta chain is from a study of T cell repertoires in cytomegalovirus infection. Trimming pared 3 bases from V and 5 bases from J, leaving 10 bases between. This CDR3 is 14 amino acids long. Germline-derived CDR1 and CDR2 are SGHTA and FQGNSA. TCRdb re-called the reads through MiXCR, storing one row per CDR3 protein. Among under 150,000 distinct CDR3 sequences listed, under 30% were seen once. Study results and limitations: Across the ex vivo response, the dominant clonotypes were HLA-C-restricted CMV-specific TCR beta clonotypes.

This clonotype was observed many times. Its antigen is unidentified. The receptor comes from a human donor in good health (CMV status not recorded). Some clones in this sample may be carry-over from other donors' samples. Sequenced: PBMCs, sequenced either directly or after in vitro stimulation (not recorded which). This chain uses TRBV7-2 with TRBJ2-2; no reliable D call. DNA for the CDR3: TGTGCCAGCAGCTTGAATTCCGGTACCGGGGAGCTGTTTTTT. Amino acids: CASSLNSGTGELFF.